This T cell receptor (beta chain) was recovered during a study of blood T cells in healthy people across ages. Study conclusions and caveats: The study found more naive CD4+ cells and higher diversity in long-lived than aged donors.

PCR was performed a second time for roughly 6 to 12 cycles using a sample-barcoded 5' primer and a J-beta primer mix. All samples gave at least 2.5 million CDR3-containing paired-end reads. Each CDR3 protein is one row after TCRdb ran MiXCR on the 5' RACE reads. The sample lists 1.8 million or so distinct CDR3 sequences; around 40% were seen once. About this clonotype: Antigen unknown.

The donors, aged about 6 to 90, were healthy Caucasians from Russia. The total RNA that was extracted per sample amounted to at least 5 micrograms. Material for sequencing was blood. The sequence was obtained from a human donor in good health.

The CDR3 nucleotides are TGTGCCAGCAGCTTCGCTAGCGGCGCTCAAGAGACCCAGTACTTC. Translation: CASSFASGAQETQYF. V usage is TRBV7-3 and J usage is TRBJ2-5, with TRBD2 matching 7 bases. Germline CDR1 reads SGHTA; CDR2 reads FQGTGA. V lost 3 bases and J lost 2; bases outside the gene matches: 6. The CDR3 has 15 residues.